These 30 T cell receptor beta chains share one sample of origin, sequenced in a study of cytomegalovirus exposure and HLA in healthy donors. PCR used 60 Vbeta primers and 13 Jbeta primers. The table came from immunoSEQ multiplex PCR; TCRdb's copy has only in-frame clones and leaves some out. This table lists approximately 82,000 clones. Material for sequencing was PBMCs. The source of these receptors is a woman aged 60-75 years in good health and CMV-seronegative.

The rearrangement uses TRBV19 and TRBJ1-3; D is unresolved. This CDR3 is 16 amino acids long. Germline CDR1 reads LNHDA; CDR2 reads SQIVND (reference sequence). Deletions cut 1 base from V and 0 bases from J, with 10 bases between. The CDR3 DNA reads TGTGCCAGTAGTATAGGAAAGAGCTACTCTGGAAACACCATATATTTT. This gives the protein CASSIGKSYSGNTIYF.

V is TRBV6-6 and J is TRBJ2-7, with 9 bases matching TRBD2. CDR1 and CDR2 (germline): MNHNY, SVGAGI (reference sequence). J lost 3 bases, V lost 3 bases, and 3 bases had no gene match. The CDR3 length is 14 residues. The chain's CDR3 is CASSYSGSIYEQYF. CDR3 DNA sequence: TGTGCCAGCAGTTATAGCGGGAGTATCTACGAGCAGTACTTC.

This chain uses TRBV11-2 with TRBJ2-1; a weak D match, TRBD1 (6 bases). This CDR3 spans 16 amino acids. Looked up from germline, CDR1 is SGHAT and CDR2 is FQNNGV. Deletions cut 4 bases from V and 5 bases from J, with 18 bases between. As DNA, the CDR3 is TGTGCCAGCAGCTCTAGTCGAGGACAGTTAAACAATGAGCAGTTCTTC. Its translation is CASSSSRGQLNNEQFF.

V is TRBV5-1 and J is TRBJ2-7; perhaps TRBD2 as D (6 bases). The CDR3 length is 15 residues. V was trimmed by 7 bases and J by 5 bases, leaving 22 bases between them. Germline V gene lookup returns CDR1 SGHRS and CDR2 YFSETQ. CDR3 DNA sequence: TGCGCCAGCTCGCCGCCTATGGAGGGGTCGAACGAGCAGTACTTC. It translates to CASSPPMEGSNEQYF.

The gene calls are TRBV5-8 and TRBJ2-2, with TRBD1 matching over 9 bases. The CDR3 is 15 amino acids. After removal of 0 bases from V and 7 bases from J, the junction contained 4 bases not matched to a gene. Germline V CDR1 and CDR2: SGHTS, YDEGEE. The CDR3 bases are TGTGCCAGCAGCTTGGTACAGGGGGCGCGCGGGGAGCTGTTTTTT. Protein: CASSLVQGARGELFF.

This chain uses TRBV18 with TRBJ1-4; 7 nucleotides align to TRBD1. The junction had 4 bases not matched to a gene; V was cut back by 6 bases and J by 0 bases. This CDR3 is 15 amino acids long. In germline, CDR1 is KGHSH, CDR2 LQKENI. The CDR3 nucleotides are TGTGCCAGCTCGCGCGGGACAGCAACTAATGAAAAACTGTTTTTT. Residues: CASSRGTATNEKLFF.

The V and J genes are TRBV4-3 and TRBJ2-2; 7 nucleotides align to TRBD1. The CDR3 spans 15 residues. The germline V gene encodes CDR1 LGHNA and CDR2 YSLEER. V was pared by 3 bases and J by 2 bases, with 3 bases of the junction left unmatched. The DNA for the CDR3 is TGCGCCAGCAGCCACGGACAGGAAAACACCGGGGAGCTGTTTTTT. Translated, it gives CASSHGQENTGELFF.

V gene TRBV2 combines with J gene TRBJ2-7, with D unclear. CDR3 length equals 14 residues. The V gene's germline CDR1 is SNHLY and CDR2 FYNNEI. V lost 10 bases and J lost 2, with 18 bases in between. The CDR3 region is CAKNPGPGTYEQYF. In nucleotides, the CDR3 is TGTGCCAAAAACCCAGGTCCTGGCACCTACGAGCAGTACTTC.

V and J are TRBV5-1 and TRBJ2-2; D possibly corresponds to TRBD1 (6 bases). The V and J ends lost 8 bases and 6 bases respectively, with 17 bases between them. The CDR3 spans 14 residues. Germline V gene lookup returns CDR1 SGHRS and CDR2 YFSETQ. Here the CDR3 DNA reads TGCGCCAGTAACAGGGAACCAGGACCCGGGGAGCTGTTTTTT. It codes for CASNREPGPGELFF.

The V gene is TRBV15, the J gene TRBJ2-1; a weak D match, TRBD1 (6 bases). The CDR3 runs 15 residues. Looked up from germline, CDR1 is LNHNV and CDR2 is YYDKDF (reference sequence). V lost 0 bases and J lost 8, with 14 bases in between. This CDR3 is CATSREQGLGDEQFF. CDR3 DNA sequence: TGTGCCACCAGCAGAGAACAGGGCTTGGGCGATGAGCAGTTCTTC.

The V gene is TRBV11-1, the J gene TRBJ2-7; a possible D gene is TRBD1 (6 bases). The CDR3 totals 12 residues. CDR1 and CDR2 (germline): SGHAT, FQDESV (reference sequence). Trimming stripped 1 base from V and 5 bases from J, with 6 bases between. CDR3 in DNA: TGTGCCAGCAGCTTAGACAGGGACGAGCAGTACTTC. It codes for CASSLDRDEQYF.

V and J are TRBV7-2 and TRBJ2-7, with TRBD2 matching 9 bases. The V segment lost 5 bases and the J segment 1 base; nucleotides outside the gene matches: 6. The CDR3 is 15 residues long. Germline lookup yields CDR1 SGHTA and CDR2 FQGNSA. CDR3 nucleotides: TGTGCCAGCAGCCCCTGGACTAGCGATTCCTACGAGCAGTACTTC. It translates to CASSPWTSDSYEQYF.

The CDR3 protein is CASSLTGSNYGYTF. In DNA form, the CDR3 reads TGTGCCAGCAGTCTCACAGGATCTAACTATGGCTACACCTTC. V gene TRBV6-1 combines with J gene TRBJ1-2; tentatively, D is TRBD1 (5 bases). V shed 5 bases and J shed 0 bases, with 10 bases lying between them. In germline, CDR1 is MNHNS, CDR2 SASEGT. This CDR3 contains 14 residues.

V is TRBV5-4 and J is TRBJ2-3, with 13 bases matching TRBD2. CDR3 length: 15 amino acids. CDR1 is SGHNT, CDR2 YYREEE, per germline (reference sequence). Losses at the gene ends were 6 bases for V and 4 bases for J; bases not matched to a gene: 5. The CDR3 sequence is CASNILAGGPDTQYF. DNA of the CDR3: TGTGCCAGCAACATACTAGCGGGAGGGCCAGATACGCAGTATTTT.

CDR3 sequence: CASTLGGQGGNTIYF. The CDR3 bases are TGTGCCAGCACGCTTGGAGGGCAAGGTGGAAACACCATATATTTT. This sequence joins TRBV2 and TRBJ1-3; the D is unclear. The CDR3 is 15 amino acids. V lost 7 bases and J lost 3, with 16 bases in between. Germline-derived CDR1 and CDR2 are SNHLY and FYNNEI.

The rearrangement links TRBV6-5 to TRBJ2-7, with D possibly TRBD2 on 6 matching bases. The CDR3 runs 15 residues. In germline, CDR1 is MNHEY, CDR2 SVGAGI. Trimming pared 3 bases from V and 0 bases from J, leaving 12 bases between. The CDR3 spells CASSYRDSSSYEQYF. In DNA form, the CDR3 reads TGTGCCAGCAGTTATCGGGACTCTAGCTCCTACGAGCAGTACTTC.

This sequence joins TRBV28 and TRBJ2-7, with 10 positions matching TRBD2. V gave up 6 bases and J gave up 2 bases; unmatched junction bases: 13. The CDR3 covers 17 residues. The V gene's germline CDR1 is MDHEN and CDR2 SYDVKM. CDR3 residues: CASSLTGLARPTYEQYF. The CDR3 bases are TGTGCCAGCAGCCTCACGGGACTAGCGCGCCCCACCTACGAGCAGTACTTC.

The CDR3 sequence: CASSQDQASGSSYNEQFF. CDR3 coding DNA: TGCGCCAGCAGCCAAGATCAAGCTAGCGGGAGCTCCTACAATGAGCAGTTCTTC. The gene calls are TRBV4-3 and TRBJ2-1; 10 nucleotides line up with TRBD2. The junction had 5 bases not matched to a gene; V was cut back by 0 bases and J by 0 bases. Germline V gene sequence: CDR1 LGHNA, CDR2 YSLEER. The CDR3 is made up of 18 amino acids.

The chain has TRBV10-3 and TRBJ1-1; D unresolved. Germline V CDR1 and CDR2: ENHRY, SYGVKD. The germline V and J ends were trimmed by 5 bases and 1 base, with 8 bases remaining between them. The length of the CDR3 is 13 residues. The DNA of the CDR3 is TGTGCCATCAGTCCAGCGACGAACACTGAAGCTTTCTTT. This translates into CAISPATNTEAFF.

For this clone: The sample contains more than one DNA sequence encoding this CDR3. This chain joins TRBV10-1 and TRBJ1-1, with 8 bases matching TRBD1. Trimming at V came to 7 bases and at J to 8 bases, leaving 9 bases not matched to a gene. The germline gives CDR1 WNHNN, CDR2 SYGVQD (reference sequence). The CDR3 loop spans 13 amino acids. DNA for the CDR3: TGCGCCAGCAAACCGACAGGGGACCACGAAGCTTTCTTT. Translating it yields CASKPTGDHEAFF.

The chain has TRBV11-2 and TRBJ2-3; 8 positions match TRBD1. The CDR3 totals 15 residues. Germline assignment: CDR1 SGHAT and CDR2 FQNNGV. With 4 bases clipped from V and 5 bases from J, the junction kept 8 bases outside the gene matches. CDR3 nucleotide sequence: TGTGCCAGCAGCTCTCGACAGGGGCAAAGAGATACGCAGTATTTT. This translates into CASSSRQGQRDTQYF. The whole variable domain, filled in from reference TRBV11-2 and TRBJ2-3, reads EAGVAQSPRYKIIEKRQSVAFWCNPISGHATLYWYQQILGQGPKLLIQFQNNGVVDDSQLPKDRFSAERLKGVDSTLKIQPAKLEDSAVYLCASSSRQGQRDTQYFGPGTRLTVL.

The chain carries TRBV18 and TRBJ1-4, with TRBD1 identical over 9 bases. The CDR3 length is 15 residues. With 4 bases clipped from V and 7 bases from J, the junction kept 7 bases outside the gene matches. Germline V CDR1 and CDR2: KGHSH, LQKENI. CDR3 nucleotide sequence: TGTGCCAGCTCACTGCAGACAGGGGGAGGTGAAAAACTGTTTTTT. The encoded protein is CASSLQTGGGEKLFF. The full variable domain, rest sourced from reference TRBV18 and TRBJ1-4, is NAGVMQNPRHLVRRRGQEARLRCSPMKGHSHVYWYRQLPEEGLKFMVYLQKENIIDESGMPKERFSAEFPKEGPSILRIQQVVRGDSAAYFCASSLQTGGGEKLFFGSGTQLSVL.

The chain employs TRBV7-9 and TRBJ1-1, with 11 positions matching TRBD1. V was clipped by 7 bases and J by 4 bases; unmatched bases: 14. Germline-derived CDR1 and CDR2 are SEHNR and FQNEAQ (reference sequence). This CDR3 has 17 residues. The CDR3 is CASTGQGAGGFVTEAFF. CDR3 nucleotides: TGTGCCAGCACCGGACAGGGGGCAGGTGGGTTTGTCACTGAAGCTTTCTTT.

The CDR3: CASSTGTSGYEQYF. CDR3 coding DNA: TGTGCCAGCAGTACCGGGACTAGCGGTTACGAGCAGTACTTC. The rearrangement uses TRBV28 and TRBJ2-7, with 11 bases fitting TRBD2. This CDR3 is 14 amino acids long. Per the germline V gene, CDR1 is MDHEN and CDR2 is SYDVKM. V gave up 5 bases and J gave up 4 bases; unmatched junction bases: 4.

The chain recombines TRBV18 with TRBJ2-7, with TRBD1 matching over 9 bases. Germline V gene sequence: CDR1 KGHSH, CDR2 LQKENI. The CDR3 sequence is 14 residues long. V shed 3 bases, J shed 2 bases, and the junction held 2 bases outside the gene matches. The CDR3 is CASSPGTGPYEQYF. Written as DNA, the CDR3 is TGTGCCAGCTCACCCGGGACAGGGCCCTACGAGCAGTACTTC.

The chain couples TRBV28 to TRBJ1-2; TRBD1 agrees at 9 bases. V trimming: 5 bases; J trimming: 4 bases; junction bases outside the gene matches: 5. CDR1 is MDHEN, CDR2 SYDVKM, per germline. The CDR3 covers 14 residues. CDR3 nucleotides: TGTGCCAGCAGTATGGGACAGGGAGGCTATGGCTACACCTTC. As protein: CASSMGQGGYGYTF.

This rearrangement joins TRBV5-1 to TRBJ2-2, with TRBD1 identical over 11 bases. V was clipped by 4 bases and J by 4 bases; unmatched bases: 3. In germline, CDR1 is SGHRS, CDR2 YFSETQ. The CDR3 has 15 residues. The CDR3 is CASSPGTGGTGELFF. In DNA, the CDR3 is TGCGCCAGCAGCCCCGGGACAGGGGGCACCGGGGAGCTGTTTTTT.

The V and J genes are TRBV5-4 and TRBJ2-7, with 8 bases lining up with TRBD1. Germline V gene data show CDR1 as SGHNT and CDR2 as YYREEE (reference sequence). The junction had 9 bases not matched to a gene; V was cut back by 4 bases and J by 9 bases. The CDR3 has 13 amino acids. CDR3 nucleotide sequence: TGTGCCAGCAGCCAAGATACCGACAGGGGGCAGTACTTC. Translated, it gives CASSQDTDRGQYF.

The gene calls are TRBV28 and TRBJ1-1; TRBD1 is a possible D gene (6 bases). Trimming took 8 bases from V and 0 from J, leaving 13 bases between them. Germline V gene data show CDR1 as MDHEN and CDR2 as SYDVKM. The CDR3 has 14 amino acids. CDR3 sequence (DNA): TGTGCCAGCGGGGGGGGCAACATGAACACTGAAGCTTTCTTT. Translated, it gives CASGGGNMNTEAFF.

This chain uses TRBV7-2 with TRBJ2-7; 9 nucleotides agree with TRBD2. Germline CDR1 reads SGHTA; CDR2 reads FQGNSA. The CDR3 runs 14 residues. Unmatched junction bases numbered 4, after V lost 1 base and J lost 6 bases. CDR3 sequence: CASSLEGTSSEQYF. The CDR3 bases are TGTGCCAGCAGCTTAGAGGGGACTAGCTCCGAGCAGTACTTC.